A selection of T cell receptor beta chains follows, all from one sample in a study of Graves' ophthalmopathy and Graves' hyperthyroidism. TCRdb processed the multiplex PCR reads anew with MiXCR; each CDR3 protein has one entry. This table holds fewer than 350,000 distinct CDR3 sequences, under 20% found once. Sequencing was done on a sample of peripheral blood. Receptors originate from an adult man with Graves' ophthalmopathy. Both conserved end residues are part of each CDR3. The order of the fields is clone size, V gene, J gene, D gene, CDR3 DNA, CDR3 protein. D genes are given only for firm matches. Part of the rows lack a size; the others show once, few, many or a class for expanded clones.

clone size: many
V gene: TRBV12-3/TRBV12-4
J gene: TRBJ1-1
D gene: NA
CDR3 DNA: TGTGCCAGCAGTTTACGGCAGGGTTCCCTAGGTACTGAAGCTTTCTTT
CDR3 protein: CASSLRQGSLGTEAFF

clone size: many
V gene: TRBV20-1
J gene: TRBJ1-5
D gene: NA
CDR3 DNA: TGCAGTGCCCTAAGGGACGGCAATCAGCCCCAGCATTTT
CDR3 protein: CSALRDGNQPQHF

clone size: many
V gene: TRBV27
J gene: TRBJ1-1
D gene: NA
CDR3 DNA: TGTGCCAGCAGTTTAGATGTGGGGGGCAACACTGAAGCTTTCTTT
CDR3 protein: CASSLDVGGNTEAFF

clone size: many
V gene: TRBV12-3/TRBV12-4
J gene: TRBJ1-2
D gene: TRBD1
CDR3 DNA: TGTGCCAGCACCCCTCGGACAGGGTTTGGCTACACCTTC
CDR3 protein: CASTPRTGFGYTF

clone size: many
V gene: TRBV5-6
J gene: TRBJ2-7
D gene: TRBD2
CDR3 DNA: TGTGCCAGCGGGGCCGCGGGGGGCGATTACGAGCAGTACTTC
CDR3 protein: CASGAAGGDYEQYF

clone size: many
V gene: TRBV12-3/TRBV12-4
J gene: TRBJ2-2
D gene: TRBD2
CDR3 DNA: TGTGCCAGCAGTTTAGGACTAGCGGGAGGGACCGGGGAGCTGTTTTTT
CDR3 protein: CASSLGLAGGTGELFF

clone size: many
V gene: TRBV28
J gene: TRBJ2-7
D gene: TRBD2
CDR3 DNA: TGTGCCAGCAGTTTATCTAGCGGGAGGGCCAGGTACGAGCAGTACTTC
CDR3 protein: CASSLSSGRARYEQYF

clone size: many
V gene: TRBV12-3/TRBV12-4
J gene: TRBJ2-1
D gene: NA
CDR3 DNA: TGTGCCAGCACCGACACCGGAACCTACAATGAGCAGTTCTTC
CDR3 protein: CASTDTGTYNEQFF

clone size: many
V gene: TRBV27
J gene: TRBJ1-2
D gene: NA
CDR3 DNA: TGTGCCACAAGAGTAGGTCGGTGGGACTATGGCTACACCTTC
CDR3 protein: CATRVGRWDYGYTF

clone size: NA
V gene: TRBV19
J gene: TRBJ2-5
D gene: NA
CDR3 DNA: TGTGCCAGTAATCGAGCAGCGGGCGAGACCCAGTACTTC
CDR3 protein: CASNRAAGETQYF

clone size: many
V gene: TRBV29-1
J gene: TRBJ1-1
D gene: NA
CDR3 DNA: TGCAGCGCTACTCAGGGTCATGGGAACACTGAAGCTTTCTTT
CDR3 protein: CSATQGHGNTEAFF

clone size: many
V gene: TRBV5-1
J gene: TRBJ1-1
D gene: NA
CDR3 DNA: TGCGCCAGCAGCCCCTACAGCGGCACTGAAGCTTTCTTT
CDR3 protein: CASSPYSGTEAFF

clone size: many
V gene: TRBV7-2
J gene: TRBJ1-1
D gene: TRBD1
CDR3 DNA: TGTGCCAGCAGCTTGGGGACAGGCACGACTGAAGCTTTCTTT
CDR3 protein: CASSLGTGTTEAFF

clone size: NA
V gene: TRBV15
J gene: TRBJ2-4
D gene: TRBD1
CDR3 DNA: TGTGCCACCAGCAGAGGTAGACAGGGAACCCAAAACATTCAGTACTTC
CDR3 protein: CATSRGRQGTQNIQYF

clone size: few
V gene: TRBV28
J gene: TRBJ2-7
D gene: NA
CDR3 DNA: TGTGCCAGCAGTCCGCGGGACGGACCCCTTAACTTTCACGAGCAGTACTTC
CDR3 protein: CASSPRDGPLNFHEQYF

clone size: many
V gene: TRBV5-1
J gene: TRBJ2-7
D gene: NA
CDR3 DNA: TGCGCCAGCAGCTTCGAGGGGCCGACCTCTTTGTACTTC
CDR3 protein: CASSFEGPTSLYF

clone size: many
V gene: TRBV6-1
J gene: TRBJ1-5
D gene: NA
CDR3 DNA: TGTGCCAGCAGTGATGTTCAGGGAAGCAATCAGCCCCAGCATTTT
CDR3 protein: CASSDVQGSNQPQHF

clone size: NA
V gene: TRBV28
J gene: TRBJ1-1
D gene: NA
CDR3 DNA: TGTGCCAGCATCTCCTCCGGAGGGTTTATCCTTGAAGCTTTCTTT
CDR3 protein: CASISSGGFILEAFF

clone size: many
V gene: TRBV27
J gene: TRBJ1-1
D gene: NA
CDR3 DNA: TGTGCCAGCAGTTTGATGGCGATGAACACTGAAGCTTTCTTT
CDR3 protein: CASSLMAMNTEAFF

clone size: many
V gene: TRBV6-1
J gene: TRBJ1-3
D gene: TRBD1
CDR3 DNA: TGTGCCAGCACTCCCAAACCGAGACAGGGGAACACCATATATTTT
CDR3 protein: CASTPKPRQGNTIYF

clone size: many
V gene: TRBV11-2
J gene: TRBJ2-7
D gene: TRBD2
CDR3 DNA: TGTGCCAGCAGCCTCCCTAGCGGGAGGCCTTCCTACGAGCAGTACTTC
CDR3 protein: CASSLPSGRPSYEQYF

clone size: many
V gene: TRBV7-3
J gene: TRBJ1-1
D gene: NA
CDR3 DNA: TGTGCCAGCAGCTTAAGGCTAGCTGATGAAGCTTTCTTT
CDR3 protein: CASSLRLADEAFF

clone size: many
V gene: TRBV30
J gene: TRBJ1-6
D gene: TRBD1
CDR3 DNA: TGTGCCTGGAGTGTCAGGGGGCAGAGGACGGCCCTCCACTTT
CDR3 protein: CAWSVRGQRTALHF